This T cell receptor (beta chain) was documented in a study of T cell responses to AZD1222 COVID-19 vaccine (dated by TCRdb to about 2021). Turning to the overall study: Because spike-specific TCR depth and breadth did not differ between the two schedules, AZD1222 recipients who got a second dose at roughly 4 weeks were pooled with those who got a second dose at roughly 12 weeks. Trial participants were enrolled by age into 18-55, 56-69 and 70-plus year subgroups, with roughly 160, 29 and 62 TCR-sequenced participants respectively. TCR sequencing was performed for some 250 trial participants, of whom around 200 were given two doses of AZD1222 and roughly 25 were given two doses of MenACWY control vaccine.

From the cysteine through the phenylalanine, the CDR3 covers 13 amino acids. The only DNA kept is the CDR3, 39 bases in frame from the first base. CDR1 is given as LGHNA and CDR2 as YSLEER, both from the germline V gene. The junction shows trimming of 3 bases on V and 7 bases on J, plus 9 bases between the germline ends. On this clone: Its recognized antigen is unknown. Per-base qualities were not stored, and no clone one base away is much larger.

Interpreted using the paper, the time point label stands for: baseline before first vaccination. Samples from vaccinated people were obtained from the UK trials COV001 and COV002, which included a single-blind randomized controlled phase 2/3 trial of AZD1222 (ChAdOx1 nCoV-19) in healthy adults. For TCRbeta chain sequencing, PBMC samples were collected from trial participants at day 0 and at day 28 after the second dose. The CDR3 regions of human TCRbeta chains were analyzed by immunosequencing. As for how the authors treated the data: Repertoire TCRs were checked for matches against a reference library of SARS-CoV-2-specific TCRs that had been generated using the MIRA antigen-specificity platform. Breadth was defined as the fraction of unique TCRs that were SARS-CoV-2-associated, and depth was defined as the fraction of total T cells that were SARS-CoV-2-associated. Using the MIRA data, each spike-specific TCR was mapped to the spike region that the TCR reacts to and placed in a CD4 or CD8 class. Log10-transformed breadth and depth values were compared by one-way ANOVA with Sidak's multiple comparisons tests. TCRdb carries this immuneACCESS record with in-frame sequences only. Its versions omit some clonotypes, under half of them owing to an unresolved V gene in the studies checked, with the rest unexplained. The V and J calls and clone size were taken over from that table, and D and trimming were inferred from the DNA. Here the sample has about 97,000 clones; 75% to 90% occur a single time. The ten largest make up 6.5% to 8% of the sample.

General conclusions and limits of the study: The 56-69-year group was small, and its depth increase did not reach significance, likely because of low power. Participants were mostly white British, with more females than males. The authors suggested clonal diversity may have been underestimated. CD4 TCRs associated with the vaccine covered the entire spike protein, and the dominant responses were in regions 160-218 and 743-854. Epitopes outside the regions mutated in the B.1.351 and B.1.1.7 variants were reportedly recognized by nearly half of the unique spike-specific TCRs. A significant rise in spike-specific TCR breadth and depth was observed after two AZD1222 doses relative to day 0 and relative to MenACWY recipients. Conclusions about previously exposed vaccinees are limited, since just a handful of AZD1222 recipients were seropositive for SARS-CoV-2 at baseline. Because no samples from the day 14 peak response were available, repertoires could be characterized only after the peak T cell response.

This clonotype was obtained from an adult in good health. The rearrangement joined TRBV4-3 to TRBJ2-2; no D gene is confidently identified. Sequences were derived from peripheral blood, sampled on day 0 of AZD1222 vaccination. Here the CDR3 is given as CASSQTTYGELFF. DNA sequence: TGCGCCAGCAGCCAGACCACTTACGGGGAGCTGTTTTTT.